Listed here are 7 T cell receptor beta chains from one sample, sequenced in a study of molecular identifiers for immune sequencing clone quantification. MiXCR was run by TCRdb on the PCR reads, yielding one entry per CDR3 protein. This table holds around 320,000 distinct CDR3 sequences, 24% found once. Sequencing was carried out using naive CD8+ T cells from blood, with Jurkat cell RNA spiked in. Subset defined: FACS-sorted CD8+CD4-CCR7+CD45RA+ naive T cells. These receptors were taken from a human donor in good health. Some libraries in this study had Jurkat cell RNA spiked in.

As for this clonotype: This sequence may be a read error, since a much larger clone differs from it by one base. This sequence joins TRBV7-9 and TRBJ1-4; no clear D. This CDR3 is 15 amino acids long. Trimming removed 2 bases at V and 0 bases at J, with 7 bases between. In germline, CDR1 is SEHNR, CDR2 FQNEAQ (reference sequence). Here the CDR3 reads CASSLTPATNEKLFF. The CDR3 DNA sequence: TGTGCCAGCAGCTTAACGCCAGCAACTAATGAAAAACTGTTTTTT.

The V call is TRBV19, the J call TRBJ2-3; D is unclear. Germline V lookup: CDR1 LNHDA, CDR2 SQIVND (reference sequence). Trimming stripped 3 bases from V and 4 bases from J, with 14 bases between. The length of the CDR3 is 15 residues. CDR3 in DNA: TGTGCCAGTAGTATGGGCGAACCAGGCGCAGATACGCAGTATTTT. As protein: CASSMGEPGADTQYF.

The V call is TRBV5-5, the J call TRBJ1-5; tentatively, D is TRBD1 (6 bases). The CDR3 length is 15 residues. V lost 0 bases to trimming and J lost 5 bases, with 12 bases between them. The germline V gene encodes CDR1 SGHKS and CDR2 YYEKEE (reference sequence). The CDR3 sequence: CASSLEGTYYQPQHF. DNA of the CDR3: TGTGCCAGCAGCTTGGAAGGGACATATTATCAGCCCCAGCATTTT.

There are many counts of this clonotype. The chain uses TRBV5-8 and TRBJ2-3, with 9 bases identical to TRBD2. Germline V CDR1 and CDR2: SGHTS, YDEGEE. The junction had 13 bases not matched to a gene; V was cut back by 5 bases and J by 0 bases. The CDR3 consists of 18 residues. Written as DNA, the CDR3 is TGTGCCAGCAGGGCCGGGACTAGCTTATCCCCTAGCACAGATACGCAGTATTTT. Protein sequence: CASRAGTSLSPSTDTQYF.

The V gene is TRBV2, the J gene TRBJ2-7; D unclear. CDR1 and CDR2 from the germline V gene are SNHLY and FYNNEI. This CDR3 spans 13 amino acids. V shed 4 bases and J shed 2 bases, with 9 bases lying between them. The CDR3 DNA is TGTGCCAGCAGTGTCCGTACGGCCTACGAGCAGTACTTC. Protein sequence: CASSVRTAYEQYF.

This clonotype was detected many times. V is TRBV7-3 and J is TRBJ2-1; D ambiguous. V lost 2 bases and J 9 bases, leaving 14 bases between the germline ends. The CDR3 covers 14 residues. The germline gives CDR1 SGHTA, CDR2 FQGTGA. DNA of the CDR3: TGTGCCAGCAGCTTAGTTGGACCCGGAGCTGAGCAGTTCTTC. It translates to CASSLVGPGAEQFF.

The chain has TRBV7-9 and TRBJ2-1; weak D call: TRBD2 (5 bases). The CDR3 is 13 amino acids. Per the germline V gene, CDR1 is SEHNR and CDR2 is FQNEAQ (reference sequence). V dropped 5 bases and J dropped 10 bases, with 15 bases sitting between them. The CDR3 DNA follows: TGTGCCAGCAGCGACGGGGAACACTACGAGCAGTTCTTC. Amino acid sequence: CASSDGEHYEQFF.